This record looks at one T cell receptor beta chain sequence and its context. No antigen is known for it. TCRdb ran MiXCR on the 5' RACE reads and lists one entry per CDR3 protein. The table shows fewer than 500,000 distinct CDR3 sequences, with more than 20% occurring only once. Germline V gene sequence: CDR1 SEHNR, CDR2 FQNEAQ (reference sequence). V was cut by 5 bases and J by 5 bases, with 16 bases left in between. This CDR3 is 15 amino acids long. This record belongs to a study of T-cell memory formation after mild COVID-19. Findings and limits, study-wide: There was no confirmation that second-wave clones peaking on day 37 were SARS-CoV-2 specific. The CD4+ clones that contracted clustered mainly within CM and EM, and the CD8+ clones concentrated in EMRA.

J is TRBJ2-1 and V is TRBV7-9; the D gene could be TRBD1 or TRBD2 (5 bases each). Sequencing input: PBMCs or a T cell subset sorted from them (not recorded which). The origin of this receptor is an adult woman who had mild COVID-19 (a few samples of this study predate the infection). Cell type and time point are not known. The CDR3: CASSPLLGANNEQFF. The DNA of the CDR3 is TGTGCCAGCAGCCCTCTACTAGGGGCTAACAATGAGCAGTTCTTC.